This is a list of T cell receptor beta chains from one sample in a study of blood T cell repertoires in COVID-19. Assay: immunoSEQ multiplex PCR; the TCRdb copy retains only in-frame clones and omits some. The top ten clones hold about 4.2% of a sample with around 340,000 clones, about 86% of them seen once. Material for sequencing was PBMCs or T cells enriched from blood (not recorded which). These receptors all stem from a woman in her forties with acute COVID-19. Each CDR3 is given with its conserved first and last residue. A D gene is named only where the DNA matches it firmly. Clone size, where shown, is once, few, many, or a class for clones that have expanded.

CASSVAFGTVLLNYGYTF,TGTGCCAGCAGCGTAGCTTTCGGGACAGTACTCTTAAACTATGGCTACACCTTC,TRBD1,18,TRBJ1-2,.,TRBV9
CASTGGGNTGELFF,TGTGCCAGCACGGGCGGGGGAAACACCGGGGAGCTGTTTTTT,TRBD2,14,TRBJ2-2,.,TRBV6-5
CASSTSAGGYTF,TGCGCCAGCAGCACTAGCGCTGGGGGCTACACCTTC,.,12,TRBJ1-2,.,TRBV5-1
CATSEPGVAGYPQYF,TGTGCCACCAGTGAACCCGGGGTAGCGGGGTATCCGCAGTATTTT,TRBD2,15,TRBJ2-3,once,TRBV24-1
CSVEERDWGYTF,TGCAGCGTTGAAGAGCGGGACTGGGGCTACACCTTC,.,12,TRBJ1-2,.,TRBV29-1
CASSRGQTEAFF,TGTGCCAGCAGTCGCGGACAGACTGAAGCTTTCTTT,.,12,TRBJ1-1,.,TRBV6-5
CASSRRRLAGGPSSYNEQFF,TGTGCCAGTAGTAGACGAAGACTAGCGGGAGGGCCGAGCTCCTACAATGAGCAGTTCTTC,TRBD2,20,TRBJ2-1,.,TRBV19
CASRGQGSAYEQYF,TGTGCCAGTAGGGGACAGGGTAGCGCCTACGAGCAGTACTTC,TRBD1,14,TRBJ2-7,.,TRBV19
CASSLKPGNTIYF,TGTGCCAGCAGCTTAAAGCCTGGAAACACCATATATTTT,.,13,TRBJ1-3,few,TRBV7-3
CAISGAMGLAGGGTGELFF,TGTGCCATCAGTGGGGCGATGGGACTAGCGGGAGGAGGAACCGGGGAGCTGTTTTTT,TRBD2,19,TRBJ2-2,.,TRBV10-3
CASSHTGGGNTIYF,TGTGCCAGCAGCCATACAGGGGGAGGAAACACCATATATTTT,TRBD1,14,TRBJ1-3,.,TRBV3-1/TRBV3-2
CASGIGAAGQYEQYF,TGTGCCAGCGGGATAGGGGCGGCGGGGCAATACGAGCAGTACTTC,.,15,TRBJ2-7,.,TRBV25-1
CASSLGQPVYGYTF,TGTGCCAGCAGCTTGGGACAGCCAGTGTATGGCTACACCTTC,TRBD1,14,TRBJ1-2,.,TRBV7-2
CATSDFRQGAGETQYF,TGTGCCACCAGTGATTTTAGACAGGGGGCGGGTGAGACCCAGTACTTC,TRBD1,16,TRBJ2-5,.,TRBV24-1
CATSDRDRGRETQYF,TGTGCCACCAGTGACCGGGACAGGGGTCGAGAGACCCAGTACTTC,TRBD1,15,TRBJ2-5,.,TRBV24-1
CASSRGTGRGDGYTF,TGTGCCAGCAGCCGCGGGACAGGGCGTGGGGATGGCTACACCTTC,TRBD1,15,TRBJ1-2,.,TRBV5-6
CASSLDLTGNYGYTF,TGTGCCAGCAGCTTGGATTTGACGGGAAACTATGGCTACACCTTC,.,15,TRBJ1-2,.,TRBV5-6
CASSLRRPAESGNTIYF,TGTGCCAGCAGCTTACGGAGGCCGGCGGAATCAGGAAACACCATATATTTT,.,17,TRBJ1-3,.,TRBV7-2
CASSHGRLNTEAFF,TGCGCCAGCAGCCATGGGAGACTTAACACTGAAGCTTTCTTT,.,14,TRBJ1-1,.,TRBV4-1
CASSVAQRGGRETQYF,TGTGCCAGCAGCGTAGCACAGCGGGGGGGCCGCGAGACCCAGTACTTC,TRBD2,16,TRBJ2-5,.,TRBV9
CASTQDRGSYNEQFF,TGTGCCAGCACCCAGGATCGGGGTTCCTACAATGAGCAGTTCTTC,.,15,TRBJ2-1,.,TRBV7-2
CASSRDGLVGANVLTF,TGTGCCAGCAGCCGCGACGGGTTGGTTGGGGCCAACGTCCTGACTTTC,.,16,TRBJ2-6,.,TRBV4-2
CAISEDGLAAEKLFF,TGTGCCATCAGTGAGGATGGTTTAGCAGCGGAAAAACTGTTTTTT,.,15,TRBJ1-4,.,TRBV10-3
CASSLSRTGTQYF,TGTGCCAGCAGCTTGAGCCGGACAGGGACGCAGTATTTT,TRBD1,13,TRBJ2-3,.,TRBV11-2
CSAIRSTIAFF,TGCAGTGCTATTCGGTCAACGATCGCTTTCTTT,.,11,TRBJ1-1,.,TRBV20-1
CASSLVFSVRDSLHNSPLHF,TGTGCCAGTAGTCTCGTGTTTAGTGTTCGGGACTCTCTCCATAATTCACCCCTCCACTTT,.,20,TRBJ1-6,.,TRBV19
CASSGPPGEQPQHF,TGTGCCAGCAGCGGTCCCCCGGGTGAGCAGCCCCAGCATTTT,.,14,TRBJ1-5,once,TRBV7-9
CASSLGMGKNIQYF,TGCGCCAGCAGCCTCGGGATGGGCAAAAACATTCAGTACTTC,.,14,TRBJ2-4,once,TRBV5-1
CASSLRGGRGEQYF,TGTGCCAGCAGTTTACGGGGAGGACGGGGGGAGCAGTACTTC,.,14,TRBJ2-7,.,TRBV27
CASSLAPSYNEQFF,TGTGCCAGCAGCTTAGCCCCGTCCTACAATGAGCAGTTCTTC,.,14,TRBJ2-1,few,TRBV7-9
CASSLSERRGEQFF,TGTGCCAGCAGCTTATCAGAGAGACGGGGTGAGCAGTTCTTC,.,14,TRBJ2-1,.,TRBV11-1
CASSLWAGKQATNEKLFF,TGCGCCAGCAGCTTGTGGGCAGGGAAGCAAGCAACTAATGAAAAACTGTTTTTT,.,18,TRBJ1-4,.,TRBV5-1
CASSQDAQVYNEQFF,TGTGCCAGCAGCCAAGATGCCCAGGTTTACAATGAGCAGTTCTTC,.,15,TRBJ2-1,.,TRBV3-1/TRBV3-2
CASSENQANTEAFF,TGTGCCAGCAGTGAAAACCAGGCTAACACTGAAGCTTTCTTT,.,14,TRBJ1-1,.,TRBV25-1